This T cell receptor beta chain is drawn from a study of T cell responses to AZD1222 COVID-19 vaccine. Study-level findings and limits: Donors in the cohort were predominantly white British and more often female, and clonal diversity was possibly underestimated. Regions left unmutated in variants are reportedly the target of nearly half of spike-specific TCRs.

The data were produced by immunoSEQ multiplex PCR, yet TCRdb's version contains in-frame clones alone and is incomplete. The clone table shows about 140,000 clones, with the ten largest holding around 2.4%. The ends were cut back, 4 bases at V and 0 bases at J, with 14 bases in the middle. CDR1 SGHNT and CDR2 YYREEE come from the germline V gene (reference sequence). The CDR3 totals 15 residues. Comment on this clone: Its target is unknown.

The rearrangement links TRBV5-4 to TRBJ2-7; TRBD1 might be the D (8 bases). The sequence was collected from an adult in good health. The sequencing input was peripheral blood. The CDR3 nucleotides read TGTGCCAGCAGCGGGGGGGACAGGTTCTCCTACGAGCAGTACTTC. Translation: CASSGGDRFSYEQYF.